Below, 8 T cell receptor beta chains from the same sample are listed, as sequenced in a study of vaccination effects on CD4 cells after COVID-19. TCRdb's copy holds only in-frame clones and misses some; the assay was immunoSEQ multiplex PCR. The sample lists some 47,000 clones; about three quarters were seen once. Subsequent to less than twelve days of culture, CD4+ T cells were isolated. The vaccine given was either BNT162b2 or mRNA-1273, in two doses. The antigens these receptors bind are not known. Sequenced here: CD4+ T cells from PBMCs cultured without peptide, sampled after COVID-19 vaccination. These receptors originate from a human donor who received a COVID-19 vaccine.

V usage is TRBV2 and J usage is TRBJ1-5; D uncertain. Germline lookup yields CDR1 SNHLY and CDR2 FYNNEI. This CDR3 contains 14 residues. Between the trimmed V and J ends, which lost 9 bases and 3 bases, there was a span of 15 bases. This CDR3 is CASTMAGFNQPQHF. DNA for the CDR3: TGTGCCAGTACTATGGCAGGATTCAATCAGCCCCAGCATTTT.

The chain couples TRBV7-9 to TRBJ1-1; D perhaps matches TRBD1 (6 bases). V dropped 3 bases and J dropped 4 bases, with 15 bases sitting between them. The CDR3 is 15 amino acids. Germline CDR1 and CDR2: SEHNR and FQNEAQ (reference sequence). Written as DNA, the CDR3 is TGTGCCAGCAGCTTGAACAGGGTGGAGAGCACTGAAGCTTTCTTT. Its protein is CASSLNRVESTEAFF.

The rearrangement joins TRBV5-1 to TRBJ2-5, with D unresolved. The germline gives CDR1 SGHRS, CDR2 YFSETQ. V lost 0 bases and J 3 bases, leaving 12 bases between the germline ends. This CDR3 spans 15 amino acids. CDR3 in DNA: TGCGCCAGCAGCTTGGCCGTGTCAGAAGAAGAGACCCAGTACTTC. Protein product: CASSLAVSEEETQYF.

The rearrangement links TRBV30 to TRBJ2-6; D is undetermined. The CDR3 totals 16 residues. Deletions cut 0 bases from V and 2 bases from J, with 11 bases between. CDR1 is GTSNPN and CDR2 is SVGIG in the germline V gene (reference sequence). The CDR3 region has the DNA TGTGCCTGGAGTGTATTTGTATTGGCTGGGGCCAACGTCCTGACTTTC. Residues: CAWSVFVLAGANVLTF.

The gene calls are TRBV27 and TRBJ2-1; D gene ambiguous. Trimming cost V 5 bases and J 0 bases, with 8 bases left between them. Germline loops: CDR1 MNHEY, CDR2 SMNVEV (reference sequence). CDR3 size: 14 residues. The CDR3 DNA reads TGTGCCAGCAGTGTTGGGGACTCCTACAATGAGCAGTTCTTC. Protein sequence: CASSVGDSYNEQFF.

Here the CDR3 reads CASSLGLGETQYF. The CDR3 nucleotides read TGTGCCAGCAGCCTTGGACTAGGAGAGACCCAGTACTTC. The V and J genes are TRBV14 and TRBJ2-5, with TRBD2 identical over 7 bases. Trimming took 4 bases from V and 4 from J; bases not matched to a gene: 3. The CDR3 is made up of 13 amino acids. Germline V gene sequence: CDR1 SGHDN, CDR2 FVKESK.

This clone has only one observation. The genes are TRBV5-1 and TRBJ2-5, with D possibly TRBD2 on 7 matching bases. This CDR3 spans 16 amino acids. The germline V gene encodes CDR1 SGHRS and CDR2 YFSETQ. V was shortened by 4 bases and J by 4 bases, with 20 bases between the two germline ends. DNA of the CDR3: TGCGCCAGCAGCGGAATTAAGGGGGGGCAGGCAGAGACCCAGTACTTC. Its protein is CASSGIKGGQAETQYF.

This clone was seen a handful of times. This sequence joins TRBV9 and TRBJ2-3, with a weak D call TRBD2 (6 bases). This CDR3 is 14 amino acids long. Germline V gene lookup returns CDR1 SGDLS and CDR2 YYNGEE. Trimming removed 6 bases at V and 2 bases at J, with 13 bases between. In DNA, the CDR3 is TGTGCCAGCACCCAGGCGGGGTACACAGATACGCAGTATTTT. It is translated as CASTQAGYTDTQYF. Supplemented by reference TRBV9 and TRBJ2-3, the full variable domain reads DSGVTQTPKHLITATGQRVTLRCSPRSGDLSVYWYQQSLDQGLQFLIQYYNGEERAKGNILERFSAQQFPDLHSELNLSSLELGDSALYFCASTQAGYTDTQYFGPGTRLTVL.